The T cell receptor beta chain under discussion was sequenced for a study of T cell responses to AZD1222 COVID-19 vaccine. General observations from the study: The study sampled repertoires only after the peak T cell response. As reported, nearly half of all spike-specific TCRs target variant regions that are unmutated. Seropositivity was recorded at baseline in only a handful of AZD1222 recipients. Clonal diversity was possibly underestimated, and white British individuals and females predominated among donors.

Trimming left V 3 bases short and J 9 bases short, with 11 bases between. Germline V CDR1 and CDR2: LGHDT, YNNKEL (reference sequence). The CDR3 consists of 12 residues. On this clone itself: The target antigen is unknown.

Profiling relied on immunoSEQ multiplex PCR, and the TCRdb table lists in-frame clones only, not all of them. The repertoire includes 150,000 to 200,000 clones, about 89% of them detected once, and about 3% sits in the top ten. The receptor's source is an adult in good health. Sequencing used peripheral blood, obtained on day 0 of MenACWY control vaccination. This chain connects TRBV3-1 (or the pseudogene TRBV3-2) to TRBJ2-5; D tentatively fits TRBD1 or TRBD2 (7 bases each). The CDR3 nucleotides are TGTGCCAGCAGCCAGCAGGGGGGGGCCCAGTACTTC. Residues: CASSQQGGAQYF.